The 24 T cell receptor beta chains listed next were all sequenced from one sample in a study of blood T cell repertoires in COVID-19. Profiled with immunoSEQ multiplex PCR; TCRdb holds only in-frame clones, not every one. The data hold under 100,000 clones, with around 85% observed a single time. Sequencing was performed on peripheral blood. Receptor source: a woman aged 70-85 years with active or convalescent COVID-19.

The rearrangement links TRBV18 to TRBJ1-3; D not certain. The germline CDR1 and CDR2 sequences are KGHSH and LQKENI. This CDR3 is built from 15 residues. V gave up 2 bases and J gave up 0 bases, with 8 bases separating them. CDR3 loop: CASSPNLASGNTIYF. The CDR3 bases are TGTGCCAGCTCACCAAATTTAGCCTCTGGAAACACCATATATTTT.

This clone turned up a few times. This sequence joins TRBV4-1 and TRBJ1-6; 9 bases are a match to TRBD1. With 2 bases clipped from V and 7 bases from J, the junction kept 6 bases outside the gene matches. This CDR3 is 16 amino acids long. Looked up from germline, CDR1 is MGHRA and CDR2 is YSYEKL. For the CDR3, the DNA is TGCGCCAGCAGCCAAAAACAGGGGGCTAAAAATTCACCCCTCCACTTT. Its protein product is CASSQKQGAKNSPLHF.

The gene calls are TRBV28 and TRBJ1-1; possibly TRBD1 for D (5 bases). In germline, CDR1 is MDHEN, CDR2 SYDVKM. Trimming cost V 2 bases and J 3 bases, with 13 bases left between them. CDR3 length: 15 amino acids. The CDR3 DNA follows: TGTGCCAGCAGTTTAGGTCAGGGAGGGTACACTGAAGCTTTCTTT. Translated, it gives CASSLGQGGYTEAFF.

This chain connects TRBV3-1 (or the pseudogene TRBV3-2) to TRBJ1-2; D perhaps matches TRBD1 (6 bases). The CDR3 loop spans 15 amino acids. Germline V gene data show CDR1 as LGHDT and CDR2 as YNNKEL (reference sequence). Trimming stripped 4 bases from V and 0 bases from J, with 12 bases between. The CDR3 loop is CASSRATGANYGYTF. The CDR3 DNA follows: TGTGCCAGCAGCCGAGCGACAGGAGCTAACTATGGCTACACCTTC.

The DNA for the CDR3 is TGTGCCAGTAGTTCACGGGCCCGCCGCTCGGGAGGAGAGACCCAGTACTTC. It translates to CASSSRARRSGGETQYF. The chain links TRBV19 to TRBJ2-5; TRBD2 aligns across 7 bases. Germline values: CDR1 LNHDA, CDR2 SQIVND (reference sequence). The CDR3 has 17 residues. V was pared by 5 bases and J by 4 bases, with 16 bases of the junction left unmatched.

The chain couples TRBV5-4 to TRBJ2-3; TRBD2 agrees at 7 bases. V was clipped by 4 bases and J by 0 bases; unmatched bases: 5. Germline V CDR1 and CDR2: SGHNT, YYREEE (reference sequence). This CDR3 is 15 amino acids long. CDR3 residues: CASSHGGTSTDTQYF. CDR3 DNA: TGTGCCAGCAGCCACGGGGGGACGAGCACAGATACGCAGTATTTT.

This chain connects TRBV5-1 to TRBJ2-1; a weak D match, TRBD1 (5 bases). The V and J ends lost 4 bases and 8 bases respectively, with 13 bases between them. CDR1 SGHRS and CDR2 YFSETQ come from the germline V gene. CDR3 length: 13 residues. CDR3 sequence reads: CASSTTRADEQFF. CDR3 in DNA: TGCGCCAGCAGCACCACCAGGGCCGATGAGCAGTTCTTC.

This chain connects TRBV18 to TRBJ2-5; 11 bases fit TRBD2. CDR3 size: 17 residues. With 0 bases clipped from V and 5 bases from J, the junction kept 8 bases outside the gene matches. Germline CDR1 reads KGHSH; CDR2 reads LQKENI. The CDR3 sequence: CASSPPEASGGLETQYF. The CDR3 region has the DNA TGTGCCAGCTCACCACCGGAGGCTAGCGGGGGGTTGGAGACCCAGTACTTC.

In its sample, this clone was seen a few times. The genes are TRBV7-9 and TRBJ2-1; no clear D. The CDR3 extends over 13 amino acids. The germline CDR1 and CDR2 sequences are SEHNR and FQNEAQ (reference sequence). The V and J ends lost 5 bases and 4 bases respectively, with 9 bases between them. The CDR3 nucleotides read TGTGCCAGCAGCCAACCCTATTACAATGAGCAGTTCTTC. Translation: CASSQPYYNEQFF.

The chain couples TRBV29-1 to TRBJ1-3; D not resolved. V lost 4 bases, J lost 0 bases, and 13 bases lay in between. The CDR3 runs to 15 residues. Germline V gene sequence: CDR1 SQVTM, CDR2 ANQGSEA. The CDR3 spells CSVGISGSSGNTIYF. CDR3 sequence (DNA): TGCAGCGTTGGGATCTCGGGGAGCTCTGGAAACACCATATATTTT.

V gene TRBV6-2 or TRBV6-3 combines with J gene TRBJ2-2; D may be TRBD2 (5 bases). The V and J ends lost 6 bases and 1 base respectively, with 15 bases between them. Per the germline V gene, CDR1 is MNHEY and CDR2 is SVGEGT. CDR3 length: 16 residues. CDR3 sequence (DNA): TGTGCCAGCAGCCCCTTGGGCGGACTGAACACCGGGGAGCTGTTTTTT. It is translated as CASSPLGGLNTGELFF.

This clone was detected only once. The rearrangement joins TRBV11-2 to TRBJ1-2; weak D call: TRBD1 (5 bases). The V gene's germline CDR1 is SGHAT and CDR2 FQNNGV. The CDR3 sequence is 14 residues long. The V and J ends lost 1 base and 1 base respectively, with 7 bases between them. The CDR3 loop reads CASSLAQGNYGYTF. The CDR3 DNA reads as TGTGCCAGCAGCTTAGCGCAGGGTAACTATGGCTACACCTTC.

In this sample, this clone turned up a few times. CDR3 coding DNA: TGTGCCAGTAGTATGGAGTCAACAACTTATAATTCACCCCTCCACTTT. Its translation: CASSMESTTYNSPLHF. The gene calls are TRBV19 and TRBJ1-6; D remains ambiguous. CDR3 size: 16 residues. The germline V gene has CDR1 LNHDA and CDR2 SQIVND (reference sequence). V was clipped by 3 bases and J by 4 bases, with 13 bases between them.

The gene calls are TRBV2 and TRBJ2-3; maybe TRBD1 (6 bases). Germline lookup yields CDR1 SNHLY and CDR2 FYNNEI. V was trimmed by 1 base and J by 8 bases, leaving 19 bases between them. The CDR3 has 16 amino acids. CDR3: CASSEGGGPGSSTQYF. CDR3 bases: TGTGCCAGCAGTGAAGGAGGGGGTCCGGGTAGTAGTACGCAGTATTTT.

This chain joins TRBV15 and TRBJ1-6, with TRBD1 matching 8 bases. Germline-derived CDR1 and CDR2 are LNHNV and YYDKDF (reference sequence). The V segment lost 0 bases and the J segment 9 bases; nucleotides outside the gene matches: 4. The CDR3 totals 15 residues. The CDR3 bases are TGTGCCACCAGCAGAGAAGGACAGGGATTTTCACCCCTCCACTTT. This encodes CATSREGQGFSPLHF.

With respect to this clone: Other DNA sequences of this sample code for an identical CDR3. This chain links TRBV3-1 (or the pseudogene TRBV3-2) with TRBJ2-7; D gene ambiguous. With 5 bases removed from V and 0 bases from J, the gap between germline ends came to 5 bases. Germline CDR1 LGHDT, CDR2 YNNKEL (reference sequence). This CDR3 has 12 residues. CDR3: CASSSSSYEQYF. CDR3 DNA: TGTGCCAGCAGCTCGAGCTCCTACGAGCAGTACTTC.

This clone was found once. The chain is built from TRBV7-8 and TRBJ2-7, with 7 bases lining up with TRBD1. CDR3 length: 15 residues. Germline CDR1 is SGHVS and CDR2 is FQNEAQ. V lost 2 bases and J lost 1; bases outside the gene matches: 5. CDR3 amino acids: CASSLLGQQSYEQYF. In DNA form, the CDR3 reads TGTGCCAGCAGCTTACTGGGACAGCAATCCTACGAGCAGTACTTC.

The chain links TRBV3-1 (or the pseudogene TRBV3-2) to TRBJ2-3; TRBD2 is a possible D gene (7 bases). Deletions cut 5 bases from V and 12 bases from J, with 15 bases between. CDR3 size: 12 residues. The germline V gene has CDR1 LGHDT and CDR2 YNNKEL (reference sequence). The CDR3 DNA sequence: TGTGCCAGCAGCGGGGGGGGCCGCGATCAGTATTTT. It is translated as CASSGGGRDQYF.

The sample holds one count of this clone. The chain uses TRBV13 and TRBJ2-7; the D gene is possibly TRBD1 (5 bases). V shed 1 base and J shed 5 bases, with 9 bases lying between them. In germline, CDR1 is PRHDT, CDR2 FYEKMQ (reference sequence). The CDR3 runs to 13 residues. The CDR3 reads CASSLEGINEQYF. CDR3 nucleotide sequence: TGTGCCAGCAGCTTAGAGGGGATCAACGAGCAGTACTTC.

This clone was counted between two and nine times. The V and J genes are TRBV5-1 and TRBJ2-7; TRBD1 might be the D (6 bases). Germline CDR1 and CDR2: SGHRS and YFSETQ. The CDR3 covers 14 residues. V lost 4 bases and J lost 3, with 14 bases in between. The DNA for the CDR3 is TGCGCCAGCAGCCTGACATCACAGGGCTACGAGCAGTACTTC. This codes for CASSLTSQGYEQYF.

This clone was observed a single time. The V and J genes are TRBV5-1 and TRBJ2-5; no clear D gene. V was cut by 0 bases and J by 1 base, with 10 bases left in between. This CDR3 has 15 amino acids. CDR1 is SGHRS, CDR2 YFSETQ, per germline. Written as DNA, the CDR3 is TGCGCCAGCAGCTTGGCCGCGGAATCCCAAGAGACCCAGTACTTC. As protein: CASSLAAESQETQYF.

The chain employs TRBV27 and TRBJ1-6; 7 nucleotides match TRBD1. The V segment lost 6 bases and the J segment 13 bases; nucleotides outside the gene matches: 9. Germline V gene sequence: CDR1 MNHEY, CDR2 SMNVEV (reference sequence). The CDR3 is made up of 13 amino acids. CDR3 bases: TGTGCCAGCAGGGGGACAGCCCAGTCCCCCCTCCACTTT. This gives the protein CASRGTAQSPLHF.

The gene calls are TRBV12-5 and TRBJ2-2; D unresolved. This CDR3 region has 15 residues. Germline values: CDR1 LGHNT, CDR2 FRNRAP. Trimming took off 3 bases at V and 2 bases at J, with 10 bases between the two ends. The CDR3 loop reads CASGFWSGNTGELFF. CDR3 sequence (DNA): TGTGCTAGTGGTTTTTGGTCAGGCAACACCGGGGAGCTGTTTTTT.

This chain links TRBV7-8 with TRBJ1-6; 8 bases align to TRBD1. The J segment lost 2 bases and the V segment lost 3 bases, leaving 9 bases of the junction unmatched. There are 18 residues in the CDR3. Germline V gene sequence: CDR1 SGHVS, CDR2 FQNEAQ. The CDR3: CASSFGSKDRAYNSPLHF. The CDR3 nucleotides are TGTGCCAGCAGCTTCGGTTCTAAGGACAGGGCCTATAATTCACCCCTCCACTTT.